A selection of T cell receptor beta chains follows, all from one sample in a study of T cell responses to AZD1222 COVID-19 vaccine. Measured with immunoSEQ multiplex PCR; TCRdb has only the in-frame clones, and not every one. The sample yields about 100,000 clones, 70% to 90% seen once. The sequencing used peripheral blood, collected on day 0 of MenACWY control vaccination. Receptor source: an adult in good health. Each CDR3 is given with its conserved first and last residue. D genes are given only for firm matches. Not all rows give a size; the values are once, few, many and, for expanded clones, a class.

cdr3_nt,cdr3_aa,v_call,clone_size,d_call,j_call
TGTGCCTGGAGTACCACTTCGGGACAGGGGAGGTCAAGAAACACCATATATTTT,CAWSTTSGQGRSRNTIYF,TRBV30,NA,TRBD1,TRBJ1-3
TGTGCCAGCAGCCAAGATCTTCCCAGACTAGGCACCGGGGAGCTGTTTTTT,CASSQDLPRLGTGELFF,TRBV3-1/TRBV3-2,NA,NA,TRBJ2-2
TGTGCCAGCAGCTTAGAGGTCTGGGGGGTAAATGGCTACACCTTC,CASSLEVWGVNGYTF,TRBV7-9,NA,NA,TRBJ1-2
TGCGCCAGCAGCCGCGGGGACAGGGGGTGGTACGAGCAGTACTTC,CASSRGDRGWYEQYF,TRBV4-1,NA,TRBD1,TRBJ2-7
TGCGCCAGCAGCTTCACGGACCCGGATTCACCCCTCCACTTT,CASSFTDPDSPLHF,TRBV5-1,NA,NA,TRBJ1-6
TGTGCCAGCAGGGGCTCTGGGGCCAACGTCCTGACTTTC,CASRGSGANVLTF,TRBV11-2,NA,NA,TRBJ2-6
TGTGCCAGCAGCTGGGACCCTTATCAGCCCCAGCATTTT,CASSWDPYQPQHF,TRBV28,NA,NA,TRBJ1-5
TGTGCCATCAGGCCCTTGGGGCCCTACGAGCAGTACTTC,CAIRPLGPYEQYF,TRBV10-3,once,NA,TRBJ2-7
TGTGCCAGCAGTTACTCGGCCGGGGCACACTATGGCTACACCTTC,CASSYSAGAHYGYTF,TRBV6-2/TRBV6-3,NA,NA,TRBJ1-2
TGTGCCAGCAGTTCCCCCGCAGGCGGAAACTATGGCTACACCTTC,CASSSPAGGNYGYTF,TRBV28,NA,NA,TRBJ1-2
TGTGCCAGTAGTATCTTGACAGGGGGCAGCAATCAGCCCCAGCATTTT,CASSILTGGSNQPQHF,TRBV19,NA,TRBD1,TRBJ1-5
TGTGCCAGCAGCTTGTCCGGATTATACGAGCAGTACTTC,CASSLSGLYEQYF,TRBV5-5,NA,NA,TRBJ2-7
TGTGCCAGCAGTGAATCTCCGGGACAGTACAATGAGCAGTTCTTC,CASSESPGQYNEQFF,TRBV25-1,NA,TRBD1,TRBJ2-1
TGTGCCAGCAGCCCTGAACAGGGGGGCCAAGAGACCCAGTACTTC,CASSPEQGGQETQYF,TRBV28,NA,TRBD1,TRBJ2-5
TGTGCCAGCAGCTTCAGTGGGGGGGTCGCAGATACGCAGTATTTT,CASSFSGGVADTQYF,TRBV7-3,NA,TRBD2,TRBJ2-3
TGTGCCAGCAGCGTAGAGAGCGGGATCAACTATGGCTACACCTTC,CASSVESGINYGYTF,TRBV9,NA,NA,TRBJ1-2
TGTGCCAGCAGTTCAAACCAGGGGGTCGGCAATCAGCCCCAGCATTTT,CASSSNQGVGNQPQHF,TRBV27,NA,TRBD1,TRBJ1-5
TGTGCCATCAGTGGTAGTCACAATGAGCAGTTCTTC,CAISGSHNEQFF,TRBV10-3,NA,NA,TRBJ2-1
TGTGCCAGCAGCCAAGGGGGGGCAAACAATGAGCAGTTCTTC,CASSQGGANNEQFF,TRBV3-1/TRBV3-2,NA,NA,TRBJ2-1
TGCGCCAGCAGCTTGCAAGGACAGCAACCTTATGGCTACACCTTC,CASSLQGQQPYGYTF,TRBV5-1,NA,NA,TRBJ1-2
TGTGCCAGCAGCTGGGCGGACCGACGACGGGGAAACTACGAGCAGTACTTC,CASSWADRRRGNYEQYF,TRBV5-4,NA,NA,TRBJ2-7
TGTGCCAGTAGTATTGTGGGAATTAGCAATCAGCCCCAGCATTTT,CASSIVGISNQPQHF,TRBV19,NA,NA,TRBJ1-5
TGTGCCAGTAACGACAGGGGAATGGCTTCTCAGCCCCAGCATTTT,CASNDRGMASQPQHF,TRBV19,NA,TRBD1,TRBJ1-5
TGTGCCAGCTCACCGTCAGGGGATACCGTGGCTATGTGGGGCTACACCTTC,CASSPSGDTVAMWGYTF,TRBV18,NA,NA,TRBJ1-2